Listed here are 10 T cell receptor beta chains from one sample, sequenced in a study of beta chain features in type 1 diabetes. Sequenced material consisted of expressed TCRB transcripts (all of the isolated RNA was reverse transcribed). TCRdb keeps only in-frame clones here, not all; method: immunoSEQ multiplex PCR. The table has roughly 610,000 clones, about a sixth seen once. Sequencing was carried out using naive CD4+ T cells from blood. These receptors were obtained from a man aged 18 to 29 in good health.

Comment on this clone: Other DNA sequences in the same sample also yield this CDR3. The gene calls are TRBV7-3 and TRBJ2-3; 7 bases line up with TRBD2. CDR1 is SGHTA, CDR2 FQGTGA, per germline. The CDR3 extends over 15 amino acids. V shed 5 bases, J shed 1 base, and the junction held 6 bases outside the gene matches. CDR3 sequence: CASSPQRGGTDTQYF. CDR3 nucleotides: TGTGCCAGCAGCCCACAGCGGGGCGGCACAGATACGCAGTATTTT. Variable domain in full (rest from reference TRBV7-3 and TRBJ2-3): GAGVSQTPSNKVTEKGKYVELRCDPISGHTALYWYRQSLGQGPEFLIYFQGTGAADDSGLPNDRFFAVRPEGSVSTLKIQRTERGDSAVYLCASSPQRGGTDTQYFGPGTRLTVL.

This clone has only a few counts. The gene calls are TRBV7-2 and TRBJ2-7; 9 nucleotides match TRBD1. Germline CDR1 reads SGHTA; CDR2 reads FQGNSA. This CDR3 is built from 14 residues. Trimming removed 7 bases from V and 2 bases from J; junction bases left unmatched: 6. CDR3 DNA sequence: TGTGCCAGCACCAACAGGGGGCATACCTACGAGCAGTACTTC. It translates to CASTNRGHTYEQYF.

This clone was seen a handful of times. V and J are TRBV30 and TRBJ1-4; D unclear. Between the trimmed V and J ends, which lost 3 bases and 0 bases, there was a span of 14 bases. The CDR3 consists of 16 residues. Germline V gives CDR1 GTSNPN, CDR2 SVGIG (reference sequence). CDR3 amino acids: CAWSNWTHATNEKLFF. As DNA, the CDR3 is TGTGCCTGGAGCAATTGGACTCATGCAACTAATGAAAAACTGTTTTTT.

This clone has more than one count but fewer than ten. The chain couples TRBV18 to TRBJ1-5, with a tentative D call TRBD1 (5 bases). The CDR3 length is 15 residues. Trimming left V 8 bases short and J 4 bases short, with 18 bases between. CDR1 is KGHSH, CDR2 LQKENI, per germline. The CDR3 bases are TGTGCCAGCGGCGACGACAGCCTTGGGAATCAGCCCCAGCATTTT. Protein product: CASGDDSLGNQPQHF. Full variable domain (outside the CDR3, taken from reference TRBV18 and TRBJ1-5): NAGVMQNPRHLVRRRGQEARLRCSPMKGHSHVYWYRQLPEEGLKFMVYLQKENIIDESGMPKERFSAEFPKEGPSILRIQQVVRGDSAAYFCASGDDSLGNQPQHFGDGTRLSIL.

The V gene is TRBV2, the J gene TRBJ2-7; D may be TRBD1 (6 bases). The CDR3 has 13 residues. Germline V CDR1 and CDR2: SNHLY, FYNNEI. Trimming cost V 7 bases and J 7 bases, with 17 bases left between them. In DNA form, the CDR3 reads TGTGCCAGCACCAAGGGGGTTTTTGGGGAGCAGTACTTC. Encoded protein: CASTKGVFGEQYF. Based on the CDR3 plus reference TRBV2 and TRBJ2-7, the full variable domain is EPEVTQTPSHQVTQMGQEVILRCVPISNHLYFYWYRQILGQKVEFLVSFYNNEISEKSEIFDDQFSVERPDGSNFTLKIRSTKLEDSAMYFCASTKGVFGEQYFGPGTRLTVT.

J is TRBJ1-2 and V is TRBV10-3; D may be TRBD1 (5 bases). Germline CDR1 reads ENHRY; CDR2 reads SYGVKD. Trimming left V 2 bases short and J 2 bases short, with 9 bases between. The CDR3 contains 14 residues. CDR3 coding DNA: TGTGCCATCAGTGAGCGGGGCAGCAACTATGGCTACACCTTC. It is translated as CAISERGSNYGYTF.

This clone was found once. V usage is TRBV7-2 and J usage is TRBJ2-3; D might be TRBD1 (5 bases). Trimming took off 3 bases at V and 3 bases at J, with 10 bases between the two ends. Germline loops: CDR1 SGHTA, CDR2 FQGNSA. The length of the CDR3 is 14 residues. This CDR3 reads CASSLAGLTDTQYF. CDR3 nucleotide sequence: TGTGCCAGCAGCTTGGCAGGGCTGACAGATACGCAGTATTTT. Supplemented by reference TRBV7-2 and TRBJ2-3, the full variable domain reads GAGVSQSPSNKVTEKGKDVELRCDPISGHTALYWYRQSLGQGLEFLIYFQGNSAPDKSGLPSDRFSAERTGGSVSTLTIQRTQQEDSAVYLCASSLAGLTDTQYFGPGTRLTVL.

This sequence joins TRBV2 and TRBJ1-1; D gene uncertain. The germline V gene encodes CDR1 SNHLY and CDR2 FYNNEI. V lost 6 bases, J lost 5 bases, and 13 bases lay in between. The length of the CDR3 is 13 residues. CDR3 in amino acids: CASRVREETEAFF. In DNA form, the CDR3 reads TGTGCCAGCAGGGTAAGGGAGGAAACTGAAGCTTTCTTT.

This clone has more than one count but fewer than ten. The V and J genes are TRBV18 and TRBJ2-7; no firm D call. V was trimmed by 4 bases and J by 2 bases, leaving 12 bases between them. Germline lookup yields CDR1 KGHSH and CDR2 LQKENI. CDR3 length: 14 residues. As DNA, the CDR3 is TGTGCCAGCTCACTAACGATAGGCCCCTACGAGCAGTACTTC. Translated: CASSLTIGPYEQYF. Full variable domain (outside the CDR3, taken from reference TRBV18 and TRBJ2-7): NAGVMQNPRHLVRRRGQEARLRCSPMKGHSHVYWYRQLPEEGLKFMVYLQKENIIDESGMPKERFSAEFPKEGPSILRIQQVVRGDSAAYFCASSLTIGPYEQYFGPGTRLTVT.

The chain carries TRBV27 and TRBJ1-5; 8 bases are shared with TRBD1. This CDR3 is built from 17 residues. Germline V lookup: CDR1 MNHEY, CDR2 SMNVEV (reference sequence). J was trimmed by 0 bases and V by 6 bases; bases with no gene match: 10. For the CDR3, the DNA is TGTGCCAGCAGCTTGACAGGGGTCCCATATAGCAATCAGCCCCAGCATTTT. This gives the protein CASSLTGVPYSNQPQHF.